Each of the 4 T cell receptor beta chains below was sequenced from the same sample in a study of blood T cell dynamics during melanoma immunotherapy. Time point noted: week 3, after first cycle of checkpoint inhibitor. Method: immunoSEQ multiplex PCR; TCRdb's copy keeps in-frame clones and lacks some. The sample records more than 13,000 clones, about nine tenths being singletons. Sequencing was performed on blood, taken from a patient treated with checkpoint blockade. These TCRs come from a human donor with melanoma.

This clone has only one observation. CDR3 sequence reads: CASSLPGAVGEQYF. CDR3 sequence (DNA): TGTGCCAGCAGCTTACCGGGAGCTGTTGGCGAGCAGTACTTC. This rearrangement joins TRBV7-2 to TRBJ2-7; weak D call: TRBD2 (6 bases). Germline V gives CDR1 SGHTA, CDR2 FQGNSA. The CDR3 runs 14 residues. V lost 2 bases and J 6 bases, leaving 14 bases between the germline ends.

The chain combines TRBV19 with TRBJ1-5; D remains unclear. CDR3 length equals 16 residues. Trimming took 4 bases from V and 0 from J, leaving 13 bases between them. CDR1 is LNHDA and CDR2 is SQIVND in the germline V gene (reference sequence). CDR3 bases: TGTGCCAGTAGTAAAGGGCTTGCAGGTAGCAATCAGCCCCAGCATTTT. Its protein is CASSKGLAGSNQPQHF.

The V gene is TRBV11-2, the J gene TRBJ1-2; TRBD1 matches 8 bases. This CDR3 region has 15 residues. J was trimmed by 0 bases and V by 1 base; bases with no gene match: 1. CDR1 and CDR2 (germline): SGHAT, FQNNGV. The CDR3: CASSLAGGPNYGYTF. The CDR3 coding sequence is TGTGCCAGCAGCTTAGCAGGGGGCCCTAACTATGGCTACACCTTC. The variable domain in full, with the rest retrieved from reference TRBV11-2 and TRBJ1-2, is EAGVAQSPRYKIIEKRQSVAFWCNPISGHATLYWYQQILGQGPKLLIQFQNNGVVDDSQLPKDRFSAERLKGVDSTLKIQPAKLEDSAVYLCASSLAGGPNYGYTFGSGTRLTVV.

This clone showed up just once. The chain joins TRBV11-2 to TRBJ2-6; D might be TRBD1 (6 bases). Germline lookup yields CDR1 SGHAT and CDR2 FQNNGV. The germline V and J ends were trimmed by 1 base and 12 bases, with 13 bases remaining between them. The CDR3 is 14 amino acids. The CDR3 DNA sequence: TGTGCCAGCAGCTTAGGCGAGGGGGTTGGCGTCCTGACTTTC. Residues: CASSLGEGVGVLTF.